The 30 T cell receptor beta chains presented below share a single source sample, sequenced in a study of cytomegalovirus exposure and HLA in healthy donors. The PCR was carried out with 60 Vbeta primers and 13 Jbeta primers. Generated by immunoSEQ multiplex PCR, the TCRdb table keeps only in-frame clones and is missing some. The sample carries 73,000 or so clones, roughly 77% recorded once. The sample comprised PBMCs. Source of these receptors: a human donor in good health.

The chain links TRBV28 to TRBJ1-1, with 9 bases matching TRBD1. The CDR3 runs 13 residues. After removal of 6 bases from V and 7 bases from J, the junction contained 6 bases not matched to a gene. Germline loops: CDR1 MDHEN, CDR2 SYDVKM. The CDR3 DNA reads TGTGCCAGCAGCCGGGACAGGGCCTGTGAAGCTTTCTTT. This translates into CASSRDRACEAFF. Full variable domain (missing parts from reference TRBV28 and TRBJ1-1): DVKVTQSSRYLVKRTGEKVFLECVQDMDHENMFWYRQDPGLGLRLIYFSYDVKMKEKGDIPEGYSVSREKKERFSLILESASTNQTSMYLCASSRDRACEAFFGQGTRLTVV.

The chain uses TRBV7-2 and TRBJ2-1, with 8 positions matching TRBD2. The CDR3 has 12 amino acids. Trimming cost V 4 bases and J 8 bases; bases outside gene matches: 1. Germline loops: CDR1 SGHTA, CDR2 FQGNSA. Here the CDR3 reads CASSSGGYEQFF. CDR3 coding DNA: TGTGCCAGCAGCTCGGGGGGGTATGAGCAGTTCTTC.

This sequence joins TRBV6-5 and TRBJ2-7; D call uncertain. Germline V gene data show CDR1 as MNHEY and CDR2 as SVGAGI. The V end was cut by 5 bases, the J end by 2 bases, with 10 bases between. The CDR3 contains 13 residues. As DNA, the CDR3 is TGTGCCAGCAGTGAATTGGGCCCCTACGAGCAGTACTTC. It specifies CASSELGPYEQYF.

The V gene is TRBV19, the J gene TRBJ2-6; the D gene is possibly TRBD1 (6 bases). The CDR3 is 16 residues long. The germline V and J ends were trimmed by 5 bases and 2 bases, with 13 bases remaining between them. Per the germline V gene, CDR1 is LNHDA and CDR2 is SQIVND (reference sequence). The CDR3 DNA follows: TGTGCCAGTAGTGATGTGGGGGCGGCTGGGGCCAACGTCCTGACTTTC. Its protein is CASSDVGAAGANVLTF.

This chain connects TRBV6-5 to TRBJ2-1; D perhaps matches TRBD2 (5 bases). Germline loops: CDR1 MNHEY, CDR2 SVGAGI. The ends were cut back, 2 bases at V and 4 bases at J, with 12 bases in the middle. This CDR3 comprises 15 residues. As DNA, the CDR3 is TGTGCCAGCAGTTACGAGGGCAGGAAATACAATGAGCAGTTCTTC. This sequence encodes CASSYEGRKYNEQFF.

The gene calls are TRBV19 and TRBJ2-5; 12 nucleotides line up with TRBD2. Germline CDR1 is LNHDA and CDR2 is SQIVND (reference sequence). The J segment lost 1 base and the V segment lost 5 bases, leaving 5 bases of the junction unmatched. The CDR3 has 16 residues. CDR3 amino acids: CASSPQTSGGQETQYF. The CDR3 coding sequence is TGTGCCAGTAGTCCACAGACTAGCGGGGGCCAAGAGACCCAGTACTTC.

The chain uses TRBV4-1 and TRBJ1-5; D remains ambiguous. CDR3 length equals 15 residues. The germline V gene encodes CDR1 MGHRA and CDR2 YSYEKL. V was cut by 4 bases and J by 1 base, with 11 bases left in between. The CDR3, as DNA: TGCGCCAGCAGCCTGGAGGACTCCAGCAATCAGCCCCAGCATTTT. It translates to CASSLEDSSNQPQHF.

The chain links TRBV4-1 to TRBJ2-2; 9 bases map to TRBD1. The germline gives CDR1 MGHRA, CDR2 YSYEKL. The CDR3 extends over 18 amino acids. V shed 2 bases and J 9 bases; nucleotides not matched to a gene: 16. In DNA, the CDR3 is TGCGCCAGCAGCCAATCCCGGGACAGGGTGGGTACCCAACGGGAGCTGTTTTTT. Amino acid sequence: CASSQSRDRVGTQRELFF.

This clone was detected only a few times. The chain combines TRBV10-3 with TRBJ1-2; TRBD1 aligns across 9 bases. V shed 2 bases and J 5 bases; nucleotides not matched to a gene: 6. CDR1 ENHRY and CDR2 SYGVKD come from the germline V gene. The CDR3 runs to 15 residues. CDR3 protein: CAISETDRGGYGYTF. CDR3 DNA: TGTGCCATCAGTGAGACGGACAGGGGTGGGTATGGCTACACCTTC.

This clone came up a few times. This sequence joins TRBV19 and TRBJ1-5; D gene unclear. V lost 7 bases, J lost 4 bases, and 17 bases lay in between. The germline V gene encodes CDR1 LNHDA and CDR2 SQIVND (reference sequence). CDR3 size: 15 residues. CDR3 in amino acids: CASTSRPGPNQPQHF. As DNA, the CDR3 is TGTGCCAGTACCAGCCGGCCAGGCCCGAATCAGCCCCAGCATTTT.

CDR3 residues: CASSDLLAGGDTQYF. The CDR3 DNA sequence: TGTGCCAGCAGTGATCTACTAGCGGGGGGAGATACGCAGTATTTT. The gene calls are TRBV6-1 and TRBJ2-3, with 12 nucleotides matching TRBD2. Germline-derived CDR1 and CDR2 are MNHNS and SASEGT. This CDR3 has 15 residues. V dropped 3 bases and J dropped 5; count of bases not matched to a gene: 3.

This clone was picked up a small number of times. The rearrangement links TRBV6-1 to TRBJ1-1; D not certain. The germline V gene encodes CDR1 MNHNS and CDR2 SASEGT. This CDR3 has 14 residues. V was cut by 5 bases and J by 2 bases, with 12 bases left in between. CDR3 in DNA: TGTGCCAGCAGTAGGCCGGGAGGTAACACTGAAGCTTTCTTT. It encodes CASSRPGGNTEAFF.

The CDR3 loop reads CASSSENEKLFF. The CDR3 region has the DNA TGTGCCAGCAGTTCCGAGAATGAAAAACTGTTTTTT. V usage is TRBV2 and J usage is TRBJ1-4; D is ambiguous. Trimming pared 5 bases from V and 5 bases from J, leaving 6 bases between. The germline V gene encodes CDR1 SNHLY and CDR2 FYNNEI. The CDR3 has 12 amino acids.

V gene TRBV5-1 combines with J gene TRBJ1-2; TRBD1 aligns across 8 bases. V was clipped by 4 bases and J by 8 bases; unmatched bases: 13. The CDR3 covers 15 residues. CDR1 is SGHRS, CDR2 YFSETQ, per germline. The CDR3 sequence: CASSPTTGQGWGYTF. The CDR3 nucleotides are TGCGCCAGCAGCCCGACGACCGGACAGGGTTGGGGCTACACCTTC.

The chain employs TRBV7-2 and TRBJ2-3; 7 nucleotides match TRBD2. CDR3 length equals 15 residues. J lost 2 bases, V lost 2 bases, and 4 bases had no gene match. CDR1 is SGHTA, CDR2 FQGNSA, per germline. The CDR3 coding sequence is TGTGCCAGCAGCTTAATGGCGGGGGACACAGATACGCAGTATTTT. It specifies CASSLMAGDTDTQYF.

The chain combines TRBV6-5 with TRBJ1-1; D is uncertain. Germline lookup yields CDR1 MNHEY and CDR2 SVGAGI. CDR3 length: 13 amino acids. V was shortened by 0 bases and J by 3 bases, with 5 bases between the two germline ends. CDR3 region: CASSYSRDTEAFF. The CDR3 region has the DNA TGTGCCAGCAGTTACTCGAGGGACACTGAAGCTTTCTTT.

The chain carries TRBV19 and TRBJ1-3; D ambiguous. The CDR3 spans 19 residues. Deletions cut 4 bases from V and 2 bases from J, with 24 bases between. Germline V gene lookup returns CDR1 LNHDA and CDR2 SQIVND (reference sequence). CDR3 sequence (DNA): TGTGCCAGTAGTAGCCCGCTGACTCGGACCCGAGGGACTGGAAACACCATATATTTT. This encodes CASSSPLTRTRGTGNTIYF.

The chain recombines TRBV11-2 with TRBJ1-1; D call uncertain. The CDR3 has 13 amino acids. Germline lookup yields CDR1 SGHAT and CDR2 FQNNGV. Trimming shortened V by 3 bases and J by 2 bases, and 7 bases separated the two germline ends. The CDR3 sequence is CASSFGANTEAFF. CDR3 coding DNA: TGTGCCAGCAGCTTTGGAGCCAACACTGAAGCTTTCTTT.

The CDR3 loop is CAWSARPADYGYTF. In DNA form, the CDR3 reads TGTGCCTGGAGCGCTAGGCCAGCCGACTATGGCTACACCTTC. V gene TRBV30 combines with J gene TRBJ1-2; D call uncertain. Between the trimmed V and J ends, which lost 3 bases and 3 bases, there was a span of 14 bases. Germline V gene data show CDR1 as GTSNPN and CDR2 as SVGIG (reference sequence). The CDR3 consists of 14 residues.

V and J are TRBV6-5 and TRBJ2-7, with 10 bases that match TRBD1. CDR3 length: 15 amino acids. Germline V lookup: CDR1 MNHEY, CDR2 SVGAGI. V was clipped by 5 bases and J by 5 bases; unmatched bases: 9. CDR3 sequence: CASSRPGQGIHEQYF. The CDR3, as DNA: TGTGCCAGCAGTCGCCCGGGACAGGGGATCCACGAGCAGTACTTC.

The chain has TRBV6-6 and TRBJ2-7; 8 nucleotides agree with TRBD1. The CDR3 is made up of 14 amino acids. V trimming: 6 bases; J trimming: 6 bases; junction bases outside the gene matches: 10. Germline V gene lookup returns CDR1 MNHNY and CDR2 SVGAGI (reference sequence). CDR3 sequence (DNA): TGTGCCAGCAGCGTCGACAGGGGCCTTGGCGAGCAGTACTTC. Its translation: CASSVDRGLGEQYF.

The chain employs TRBV28 and TRBJ2-7, with a tentative D call TRBD1 (5 bases). CDR1 and CDR2 from the germline V gene are MDHEN and SYDVKM. The CDR3 sequence is 13 residues long. V lost 5 bases and J 4 bases, leaving 12 bases between the germline ends. DNA for the CDR3: TGTGCCAGCAGTCAGACAAACAGGTACGAGCAGTACTTC. The encoded protein is CASSQTNRYEQYF.

The chain has TRBV6-6 and TRBJ2-1, with TRBD1 as a possible D gene (5 bases). CDR1 is MNHNY, CDR2 SVGAGI, per germline (reference sequence). The CDR3 has 16 amino acids. The germline V and J ends were trimmed by 0 bases and 4 bases, with 13 bases remaining between them. CDR3 DNA sequence: TGTGCCAGCAGTTACTCGTCAGGGTCCGGGTACAATGAGCAGTTCTTC. Its protein product is CASSYSSGSGYNEQFF.

The chain recombines TRBV6-1 with TRBJ2-1; D gene ambiguous. CDR3 length equals 15 residues. V was trimmed by 1 base and J by 2 bases, leaving 9 bases between them. The germline CDR1 and CDR2 sequences are MNHNS and SASEGT. DNA of the CDR3: TGTGCCAGCAGTGAAGACGGTTACCCCTACAATGAGCAGTTCTTC. It encodes CASSEDGYPYNEQFF.

The J gene is TRBJ1-1, the V gene TRBV7-3, with 7 bases identical to TRBD1. From germline, CDR1 is SGHTA and CDR2 FQGTGA. The junction had 4 bases not matched to a gene; V was cut back by 7 bases and J by 2 bases. The CDR3 is made up of 13 amino acids. CDR3 region: CASTPGGNTEAFF. The CDR3 nucleotides are TGTGCCAGCACTCCAGGGGGAAACACTGAAGCTTTCTTT.

This clone was picked up one time. The rearrangement joins TRBV6-5 to TRBJ1-2, with D perhaps matching TRBD1 (5 bases). Germline V gene data show CDR1 as MNHEY and CDR2 as SVGAGI. The ends were cut back, 8 bases at V and 2 bases at J, with 9 bases in the middle. The CDR3 totals 12 residues. CDR3 sequence: CASSRQNYGYTF. The CDR3 nucleotides read TGTGCCAGCTCGAGACAGAACTATGGCTACACCTTC.

This clone appeared a single time. The chain is built from TRBV19 and TRBJ2-3, with 14 bases identical to TRBD2. The V gene's germline CDR1 is LNHDA and CDR2 SQIVND (reference sequence). The CDR3 contains 14 residues. J gave up 6 bases and V 9 bases, and 5 bases lay outside the gene matches. CDR3 loop: CASGTSGGEDTQYF. The CDR3 DNA is TGTGCCAGCGGGACTAGCGGGGGAGAGGATACGCAGTATTTT.

The V call is TRBV30, the J call TRBJ2-2; 7 nucleotides agree with TRBD1. Germline CDR1 and CDR2: GTSNPN and SVGIG (reference sequence). This CDR3 spans 14 amino acids. J gave up 7 bases and V 7 bases, and 12 bases lay outside the gene matches. The CDR3 DNA follows: TGTGCCTTTGGGCCGGGACAGAAGGGCGGGGAGCTGTTTTTT. Its translation is CAFGPGQKGGELFF.

CDR3: CASSIGQGGTYEQYF. CDR3 bases: TGCGCCAGCAGCATAGGACAGGGAGGCACCTACGAGCAGTACTTC. The V and J genes are TRBV5-1 and TRBJ2-7; 8 bases map to TRBD1. Looked up from germline, CDR1 is SGHRS and CDR2 is YFSETQ. The V gene end was trimmed by 4 bases and the J gene end by 2 bases; junction bases not matched to a gene: 8. There are 15 residues in the CDR3.

This chain joins TRBV5-6 and TRBJ2-1, with D unclear. CDR3 length equals 14 residues. From germline, CDR1 is SGHDT and CDR2 YYEEEE. The ends were cut back, 2 bases at V and 0 bases at J, with 6 bases in the middle. The chain's CDR3 is CASSLFSSYNEQFF. DNA of the CDR3: TGTGCCAGCAGCTTATTTAGCTCCTACAATGAGCAGTTCTTC.